This T cell receptor beta chain was captured by sequencing in a study of human T cells and chemical hapten exposure (dated by TCRdb to the early 2020s). Regarding the research as a whole: For sensitization, 2% DPC in acetone was applied to a roughly 2 cm by roughly 2 cm area of upper inner arm skin. Weekly therapeutic DPC doses were additionally applied to the scalp of patients throughout the roughly 23-week study period. Patch tests used Finn chambers with 0.01% DPC on the upper back, scored after 6 days by International Contact Dermatitis Research Group standards. Alopecia areata with under or over 50% scalp involvement, alopecia totalis and alopecia universalis were represented in the patient cohort, which was mostly female. Libraries were combined into a pool for sequencing, and differences in TCR yield between samples came mainly from small differences in library volumes within the pool. This study followed changes in the peripheral blood TCR repertoire in vivo during primary and secondary sensitization of alopecia patients to the hapten diphenylcyclopropenone (DPC). Blood samples were taken from patients before sensitization (week 0) and then at 2, 6 and about 24 weeks after DPC sensitization. Approximately 28 alopecia patients provided blood for TCR sequencing at one to four time points (pre-sensitization, 2, 6 and 24 weeks).

CDR1 is given as SQVTM and CDR2 as ANQGSEA, both from the germline V gene. Compared with germline, V lacks 3 bases and J lacks 4 bases; bases without a gene match: 5. The CDR3 numbers 14 residues from cysteine through phenylalanine. The kept DNA is CDR3 alone, 42 bases in frame from the first base. What the authors observed across the whole study: Expanded TCRs formed significantly more large CDR3 similarity clusters than pre-sensitization or healthy control sets, consistent with antigen-driven responses. Patch test score was positively correlated with the number of PT1 expanded TCRs, with significance at thresholds 8, 16 and 32 but not at 4. All patients had alopecia, a presumed autoimmune disease, so their immune response might differ from that of healthy individuals. No change with DPC sensitization was found in the number of TCRs above 1 in 1000 frequency, and no evidence of global repertoire structure alterations was found. After repeated subsampling, changes were observed in the strength of the expansion versus patch-test correlation and in the threshold at which the correlation became significant.

For this clonotype: Its antigen remains unidentified. No qualities accompany the bases; no much larger clone lies one base away.

Read against the paper, the sample's time point label means: pre-sensitization, week 0. Reading the label with the study, this specimen's treatment or condition is: therapeutic diphenylcyclopropenone sensitization with weekly scalp DPC. At every patch-test visit, the blood draw took place before the patch test was put on. Patients were considered eligible if aged 18 to 70, diagnosed with alopecia and deemed suitable for DPC therapy, and patients were excluded if pregnant. Total RNA was isolated from unfractionated whole blood collected in Tempus Blood RNA tubes. Library preparation used RACE. The data were produced on a NextSeq 500. During library preparation, unique molecular identifiers were attached to individual cDNA molecules so that TCRs could be counted quantitatively and reproducibly. From each blood RNA sample, both TCR alpha and TCR beta chains were sequenced. In the source study's methods: A median of about 100,000 TCRs per sample was observed, with a range of about 20,000 to 690,600. The Decombinator software suite was used to annotate V, J and CDR3 in the TCR reads. Every sample was subsampled to the same number of TCRs (28,000) for the PS versus PT1 abundance plots. TCRs were defined as expanded if absent before sensitization and observed at least eight times at the 2-week time point. TCRdb itself trimmed the public reads at Q25 with fastp, ran MiXCR and retained productive beta chains. Rows matching on CDR3 protein sequence are summarized as one entry with the most common DNA and genes. Here the V and J calls rest on TCRdb's processing, not on the authors' analysis. For this sample there are about 290,000 distinct CDR3 sequences; approximately 7.5% appear just once. The top ten constitute 0.9% to 1.5% of the sample.

The V and J segments used are TRBV29-1 and TRBJ2-2; TRBD2 matches 7 bases in the middle. This receptor was taken from a young man with alopecia areata. Some clones in this sample may be carry-over from other donors' samples. Sequenced material: whole blood, taken in connection with sensitization to the hapten diphenylcyclopropenone (DPC). The sequenced DNA is TGCAGCGTTGATTTTGCGGGGGTCACCGGGGAGCTGTTTTTT. This translates into CSVDFAGVTGELFF.